These T cell receptor beta chains were read from a single sample in a study of OX40 agonist ivuxolimab in advanced cancers. Here immunoSEQ multiplex PCR was the method, and the copy in TCRdb shows in-frame clones only, minus some. The sample includes 70,000 or so clones, about 88% seen only once; the top ten take approximately 0.81%. Source: CD4+ or CD8+ T cells sorted from blood, taken in a trial of the OX40 agonist ivuxolimab. The receptors were gathered from an adult with an advanced solid tumor such as melanoma, head and neck, liver or kidney cancer. Each CDR3 is given with its conserved first and last residue. The D gene is left open where the match is weak. Part of the rows lack a size; the others show once, few, many or a class for expanded clones.

J gene: TRBJ2-1; clone size: .; V gene: TRBV11-2; D gene: TRBD2; CDR3 DNA: TGTGCCAGCAGCTTCAGGGGACTAGCGGGGTCAACCCGATCCCATGAGCAGTTCTTC; CDR3 protein: CASSFRGLAGSTRSHEQFF
J gene: TRBJ1-2; clone size: .; V gene: TRBV10-2; D gene: .; CDR3 DNA: TGCGCCAGCGGGGGGGCGTTGGATGGCTACACCTTC; CDR3 protein: CASGGALDGYTF
J gene: TRBJ2-7; clone size: .; V gene: TRBV21-1; D gene: .; CDR3 DNA: TGTGCCAGCAGCAATGGGGACGGGACCTACGAGCAGTACTTC; CDR3 protein: CASSNGDGTYEQYF
J gene: TRBJ1-4; clone size: once; V gene: TRBV15; D gene: .; CDR3 DNA: TGTGCCACCAGCAGAGATCTTCAGGGAAGTGAAAAACTGTTTTTT; CDR3 protein: CATSRDLQGSEKLFF
J gene: TRBJ1-2; clone size: .; V gene: TRBV10-3; D gene: .; CDR3 DNA: TGTGCCATCAGTGAATCAGCTTATGGCTACACCTTC; CDR3 protein: CAISESAYGYTF
J gene: TRBJ1-5; clone size: .; V gene: TRBV6-1; D gene: .; CDR3 DNA: TGTGCCAGCAGTGTGGTCGGTAGCAATCAGCCCCAGCATTTT; CDR3 protein: CASSVVGSNQPQHF
J gene: TRBJ2-3; clone size: once; V gene: TRBV5-1; D gene: .; CDR3 DNA: TGCGCCAGCAGCCCCCAGGGCACAGATACGCAGTATTTT; CDR3 protein: CASSPQGTDTQYF
J gene: TRBJ2-5; clone size: .; V gene: TRBV5-1; D gene: .; CDR3 DNA: TGCGCCAGCAGCTCATTGGAAGAGACCCAGTACTTC; CDR3 protein: CASSSLEETQYF
J gene: TRBJ2-7; clone size: few; V gene: TRBV7-2; D gene: TRBD2; CDR3 DNA: TGTGCCAGCAGAGTTAGCGGGGGGGCCCGGGCTGAGCAGTACTTC; CDR3 protein: CASRVSGGARAEQYF
J gene: TRBJ2-2; clone size: .; V gene: TRBV5-1; D gene: .; CDR3 DNA: TGCGCCAGCAGCTTAGACAGGGAGGACGGGGAGCTGTTTTTT; CDR3 protein: CASSLDREDGELFF
J gene: TRBJ2-5; clone size: .; V gene: TRBV29-1; D gene: .; CDR3 DNA: TGCAGCGTTGAGTGGGCCCGTCGGCCAGAGACCCAGTACTTC; CDR3 protein: CSVEWARRPETQYF
J gene: TRBJ1-5; clone size: .; V gene: TRBV7-2; D gene: TRBD1; CDR3 DNA: TGTGCCAGCAGTCGACAGGGGCAGCCCCAGCATTTT; CDR3 protein: CASSRQGQPQHF
J gene: TRBJ2-7; clone size: .; V gene: TRBV28; D gene: .; CDR3 DNA: TGTGCCAGCATGACAGGCTTAACCTACGAGCAGTACTTC; CDR3 protein: CASMTGLTYEQYF
J gene: TRBJ2-5; clone size: .; V gene: TRBV6-6; D gene: TRBD2; CDR3 DNA: TGTGCCAGCAGTTACCAGGGCGGGGGGACCCAGTACTTC; CDR3 protein: CASSYQGGGTQYF
J gene: TRBJ2-1; clone size: .; V gene: TRBV27; D gene: TRBD1; CDR3 DNA: TGTGCCAGCAGTTTTTGGGACAGGGCTGAGGGGGAGCAGTTCTTC; CDR3 protein: CASSFWDRAEGEQFF
J gene: TRBJ2-3; clone size: .; V gene: TRBV27; D gene: .; CDR3 DNA: TGTGCCAGCAGTCATACCGGGGCGACAGATACGCAGTATTTT; CDR3 protein: CASSHTGATDTQYF
J gene: TRBJ2-3; clone size: once; V gene: TRBV19; D gene: .; CDR3 DNA: TGTGCCAGTAGTATAACCCCAGGGTATCGCGTCACAGATACGCAGTATTTT; CDR3 protein: CASSITPGYRVTDTQYF
J gene: TRBJ1-2; clone size: once; V gene: TRBV18; D gene: .; CDR3 DNA: TGTGCCAGCTCACCAGGACCCGACTATGGCTACACCTTC; CDR3 protein: CASSPGPDYGYTF
J gene: TRBJ2-2; clone size: few; V gene: TRBV5-4; D gene: TRBD2; CDR3 DNA: TGTGCCAGCAGCTCCCCCGCCGGGGGGTGGAACACCGGGGAGCTGTTTTTT; CDR3 protein: CASSSPAGGWNTGELFF
J gene: TRBJ2-3; clone size: .; V gene: TRBV19; D gene: TRBD1; CDR3 DNA: TGTGCCAGTAGTAGGGGAATGGGACAGGCCACAGATACGCAGTATTTT; CDR3 protein: CASSRGMGQATDTQYF
J gene: TRBJ1-2; clone size: .; V gene: TRBV6-5; D gene: .; CDR3 DNA: TGTGCCAGCAGTTACTCGACCAGGTTTAACTATGGCTACACCTTC; CDR3 protein: CASSYSTRFNYGYTF
J gene: TRBJ1-2; clone size: .; V gene: TRBV7-2; D gene: TRBD1; CDR3 DNA: TGTGCCAGCAGCAGCGGGACAGGGGGCTTCTATGGCTACACCTTC; CDR3 protein: CASSSGTGGFYGYTF
J gene: TRBJ1-5; clone size: .; V gene: TRBV6-1; D gene: .; CDR3 DNA: TGTGCCAGCAGTGTACTGGGGGTCAATCAGCCCCAGCATTTT; CDR3 protein: CASSVLGVNQPQHF
J gene: TRBJ2-3; clone size: .; V gene: TRBV9; D gene: TRBD2; CDR3 DNA: TGTGCCAGCAGCGCCGGACTAGCGGGAGGGTCAGATACGCAGTATTTT; CDR3 protein: CASSAGLAGGSDTQYF
J gene: TRBJ2-7; clone size: .; V gene: TRBV2; D gene: TRBD1; CDR3 DNA: TGTGCCAGCAGTGGTATAGGGACAGGGGTGTTCAGGATTCTGTACTTC; CDR3 protein: CASSGIGTGVFRILYF
J gene: TRBJ1-5; clone size: .; V gene: TRBV19; D gene: .; CDR3 DNA: TGTGCCAGTAGTCCATCCGACAGGAACTGGCAGCCCCAGCATTTT; CDR3 protein: CASSPSDRNWQPQHF
J gene: TRBJ2-7; clone size: .; V gene: TRBV28; D gene: .; CDR3 DNA: TGTGCCAGCAGGGGCAGGGGCGAGCAGTACTTC; CDR3 protein: CASRGRGEQYF
J gene: TRBJ2-3; clone size: .; V gene: TRBV11-2; D gene: .; CDR3 DNA: TGTGCCAGCACCCCGAGGGCAGGGACAGATACGCAGTATTTT; CDR3 protein: CASTPRAGTDTQYF
J gene: TRBJ2-1; clone size: .; V gene: TRBV30; D gene: .; CDR3 DNA: TGTGCCTGGAGTCAAGGGGGTGAGCAGTTCTTC; CDR3 protein: CAWSQGGEQFF
J gene: TRBJ1-1; clone size: .; V gene: TRBV18; D gene: .; CDR3 DNA: TGTGCCAGCTCACCACCGGGCACTGAAGCTTTCTTT; CDR3 protein: CASSPPGTEAFF
J gene: TRBJ2-3; clone size: .; V gene: TRBV5-1; D gene: TRBD2; CDR3 DNA: TGCGCCAGCAGCACCTTAGCGGGAGGGCCCACAGATACGCAGTATTTT; CDR3 protein: CASSTLAGGPTDTQYF
J gene: TRBJ1-2; clone size: .; V gene: TRBV4-1; D gene: .; CDR3 DNA: TGCGCCAGCAGCCAACAAGAGAACTATGGCTACACCTTC; CDR3 protein: CASSQQENYGYTF
J gene: TRBJ1-1; clone size: .; V gene: TRBV6-6; D gene: TRBD1; CDR3 DNA: TGTGCCAGCAGACCAGGGGGAGACAACACTGAAGCTTTCTTT; CDR3 protein: CASRPGGDNTEAFF
J gene: TRBJ2-5; clone size: .; V gene: TRBV7-9; D gene: .; CDR3 DNA: TGTGCCAGCAGCCCCCGTCCAACGAGGGGAGAGACCCAGTACTTC; CDR3 protein: CASSPRPTRGETQYF
J gene: TRBJ2-7; clone size: .; V gene: TRBV10-3; D gene: TRBD1; CDR3 DNA: TGTGCCATCCACCGGGACAGGGTCGCCGAGCAGTACTTC; CDR3 protein: CAIHRDRVAEQYF
J gene: TRBJ1-4; clone size: .; V gene: TRBV7-2; D gene: .; CDR3 DNA: TGTGCCAGCAGCCGTGTGGGTGAAAAACTGTTTTTT; CDR3 protein: CASSRVGEKLFF
J gene: TRBJ1-4; clone size: .; V gene: TRBV7-9; D gene: .; CDR3 DNA: TGTGCCAGCAGCCGACAGTCAACTAATGAAAAACTGTTTTTT; CDR3 protein: CASSRQSTNEKLFF
J gene: TRBJ2-7; clone size: .; V gene: TRBV27; D gene: TRBD2; CDR3 DNA: TGTGCCAGCAGGAAAGGGGATAGCGGGTCCAAATACGAGCAGTACTTC; CDR3 protein: CASRKGDSGSKYEQYF
J gene: TRBJ2-3; clone size: .; V gene: TRBV9; D gene: .; CDR3 DNA: TGTGCCAGCAGCGTCCTCGGGACGAACGCAGATACGCAGTATTTT; CDR3 protein: CASSVLGTNADTQYF
J gene: TRBJ2-1; clone size: once; V gene: TRBV9; D gene: TRBD2; CDR3 DNA: TGTGCCAGCAGCGTTAGCGGGGGCCGGGATGAGCAGTTCTTC; CDR3 protein: CASSVSGGRDEQFF
J gene: TRBJ1-5; clone size: .; V gene: TRBV2; D gene: .; CDR3 DNA: TGTGCCAGCAGTGAGCAGGGGTTCAATCAGCCCCAGCATTTT; CDR3 protein: CASSEQGFNQPQHF
J gene: TRBJ2-2; clone size: .; V gene: TRBV7-9; D gene: .; CDR3 DNA: TGTGCCAGCAGCCCGAAGCTGCGGGTGAGCACCGGGGAGCTGTTTTTT; CDR3 protein: CASSPKLRVSTGELFF
J gene: TRBJ2-1; clone size: .; V gene: TRBV20-1; D gene: .; CDR3 DNA: TGCAGTGCCCGCCCCAGCTATGAGCAGTTCTTC; CDR3 protein: CSARPSYEQFF
J gene: TRBJ1-3; clone size: .; V gene: TRBV6-1; D gene: TRBD1; CDR3 DNA: TGTGCCAGCAGTGCAGGGGGCATTGGTGGAAACACCATATATTTT; CDR3 protein: CASSAGGIGGNTIYF
J gene: TRBJ1-2; clone size: .; V gene: TRBV2; D gene: TRBD1; CDR3 DNA: TGTGCCAGCAGCAAAGAAGACAGGGCTGGCTACACCTTC; CDR3 protein: CASSKEDRAGYTF
J gene: TRBJ1-3; clone size: .; V gene: TRBV6-6; D gene: .; CDR3 DNA: TGTGCCAGCCGCCAGGCAAGCGACGGCTCTGGAAACACCATATATTTT; CDR3 protein: CASRQASDGSGNTIYF
J gene: TRBJ2-5; clone size: .; V gene: TRBV30; D gene: .; CDR3 DNA: TGTGCCTGGACTGTTACGGAGACCCAGTACTTC; CDR3 protein: CAWTVTETQYF
J gene: TRBJ1-5; clone size: .; V gene: TRBV5-8; D gene: TRBD1; CDR3 DNA: TGTGCCAGCAGCTGGGGACAGAACAATCAGCCCCAGCATTTT; CDR3 protein: CASSWGQNNQPQHF
J gene: TRBJ2-5; clone size: .; V gene: TRBV4-1; D gene: TRBD2; CDR3 DNA: TGCGCCAGCAGCCAAGTTATACTAGCGGGGGGCCAAGAGACCCAGTACTTC; CDR3 protein: CASSQVILAGGQETQYF